The next 18 T cell receptor beta chains were all read from a single sample in a study of circulating CD8 cells and anti-PD-1 response in melanoma. From live CD3+CD8+TCRalphabeta+ cells, four PD-1 and/or TIGIT subsets were sorted. Using around 14 ng of total RNA, TCR libraries were made with the QIAseq Immune Repertoire TCR panel. Using its own MiXCR run on the reads, TCRdb lists one record per CDR3 protein. This sample has approximately 2,000 distinct CDR3 sequences, with approximately 7.2% found just once. The sample in question was CD8+ T cells from PBMCs, obtained at baseline or after one month of anti-PD-1 therapy (not recorded which). The receptors here all came from a human donor with melanoma.

Within the sample, this clonotype is medium-sized. The chain combines TRBV29-1 with TRBJ1-1; D remains ambiguous. Germline V CDR1 and CDR2: SQVTM, ANQGSEA. This CDR3 spans 12 amino acids. Between the trimmed V and J ends, which lost 4 bases and 0 bases, there was a span of 6 bases. CDR3 coding DNA: TGCAGCGTTGGGCGACTGAACACTGAAGCTTTCTTT. Translated: CSVGRLNTEAFF.

The genes are TRBV19 and TRBJ2-1; no clear D. Germline values: CDR1 LNHDA, CDR2 SQIVND (reference sequence). Trimming cost V 7 bases and J 6 bases, with 7 bases left between them. This CDR3 contains 11 residues. The CDR3 nucleotides read TGTGCCAGTACCTCTCCCAATGAGCAGTTCTTC. Protein sequence: CASTSPNEQFF.

This clonotype has more than one count but fewer than ten. The rearrangement joins TRBV19 to TRBJ2-7; D remains unclear. This CDR3 has 15 residues. The germline V gene has CDR1 LNHDA and CDR2 SQIVND (reference sequence). V was clipped by 3 bases and J by 4 bases, with 16 bases between them. The CDR3 is CASSMNGRVPYEQYF. The CDR3 DNA follows: TGTGCCAGTAGTATGAACGGCCGGGTCCCTTACGAGCAGTACTTC. The entire variable domain, with the rest obtained from reference TRBV19 and TRBJ2-7, is as follows: DGGITQSPKYLFRKEGQNVTLSCEQNLNHDAMYWYRQDPGQGLRLIYYSQIVNDFQKGDIAEGYSVSREKKESFPLTVTSAQKNPTAFYLCASSMNGRVPYEQYFGPGTRLTVT.

Within the sample, this clonotype is medium-sized. This sequence joins TRBV28 and TRBJ2-2; maybe TRBD2 (6 bases). CDR1 and CDR2 (germline): MDHEN, SYDVKM. The length of the CDR3 is 15 residues. Between the trimmed V and J ends, which lost 2 bases and 1 base, there was a span of 8 bases. The CDR3 is CASSLLGGNTGELFF. CDR3 DNA: TGTGCCAGCAGTTTACTCGGGGGGAACACCGGGGAGCTGTTTTTT.

In its sample, this clonotype ranks as medium-sized. The V gene is TRBV28, the J gene TRBJ2-5, with 9 bases matching TRBD1. Germline CDR1 and CDR2: MDHEN and SYDVKM. V lost 4 bases, J lost 5 bases, and 11 bases stayed unmatched. The CDR3 sequence is 16 residues long. The CDR3 loop is CASSSRTGDWGETQYF. CDR3 bases: TGTGCCAGCAGTTCGAGGACAGGGGATTGGGGCGAGACCCAGTACTTC.

This clonotype was counted a few times. This chain connects TRBV19 to TRBJ1-2; no definite D call. V was cut by 8 bases and J by 8 bases, with 9 bases left in between. The CDR3 consists of 10 residues. Per the germline V gene, CDR1 is LNHDA and CDR2 is SQIVND (reference sequence). The CDR3 sequence: CASYAGGYTF. CDR3 DNA sequence: TGTGCCAGTTACGCAGGAGGCTACACCTTC.

This clonotype has just a few counts. This rearrangement joins TRBV12-3 or TRBV12-4 to TRBJ2-1; 10 positions match TRBD2. The CDR3 has 13 residues. Germline trimming cut 11 bases from V and 2 bases from J; bases unmatched to any gene: 3. CDR3 sequence reads: CASSGRAYNEQFF. The CDR3 DNA reads TGTGCCTCAAGCGGGAGGGCCTACAATGAGCAGTTCTTC.

By share, this clonotype ranks as medium-sized. V gene TRBV27 combines with J gene TRBJ2-7; no firm D call. This CDR3 is 11 amino acids long. Trimming left V 3 bases short and J 3 bases short, with 3 bases between. The V gene's germline CDR1 is MNHEY and CDR2 SMNVEV (reference sequence). CDR3 protein: CASSFNYEQYF. The CDR3, as DNA: TGTGCCAGCAGTTTCAACTACGAGCAGTACTTC.

Relative to its sample, this clonotype is medium-sized. This chain's CDR3 is CASYGLAGASIYNEQFF. For the CDR3, the DNA is TGTGCCAGTTATGGACTAGCGGGAGCGTCGATATACAATGAGCAGTTCTTC. The chain employs TRBV19 and TRBJ2-1; 13 bases are shared with TRBD2. V lost 8 bases, J lost 4 bases, and 11 bases stayed unmatched. The CDR3 totals 17 residues. The germline gives CDR1 LNHDA, CDR2 SQIVND (reference sequence).

This clonotype ranks as medium-sized. This chain joins TRBV28 and TRBJ1-2; maybe TRBD1 (5 bases). This CDR3 is 13 amino acids long. Per germline, CDR1 MDHEN and CDR2 SYDVKM. V was shortened by 6 bases and J by 4 bases, with 12 bases between the two germline ends. The CDR3 nucleotides are TGTGCCAGCAGACCCGGCCAGGGCTATGGCTACACCTTC. Encoded protein: CASRPGQGYGYTF.

This clonotype is classed as medium-sized (0.01 to 0.1%). V is TRBV7-9 and J is TRBJ1-1, with 10 bases fitting TRBD1. The CDR3 loop spans 13 amino acids. Germline V gene lookup returns CDR1 SEHNR and CDR2 FQNEAQ (reference sequence). V was pared by 7 bases and J by 6 bases, with 5 bases of the junction left unmatched. The CDR3 protein is CASTPGQGPEAFF. CDR3 nucleotides: TGTGCCAGCACACCGGGACAGGGGCCTGAAGCTTTCTTT.

This clonotype is medium-sized (0.01 to 0.1%) by share. This sequence joins TRBV28 and TRBJ2-5; D is uncertain. This CDR3 has 13 amino acids. Trimming took 2 bases from V and 1 from J, leaving 5 bases between them. Germline CDR1 and CDR2: MDHEN and SYDVKM. The CDR3 bases are TGTGCCAGCAGTTTAGTTATCCAAGAGACCCAGTACTTC. This codes for CASSLVIQETQYF.

The CDR3 DNA is TGTGCCAGCAGCTTATCTGCTAGCGGGGGGGCCAGGAATGAGCAGTTCTTC. It codes for CASSLSASGGARNEQFF. V usage is TRBV7-9 and J usage is TRBJ2-1; 12 bases agree with TRBD2. Germline V lookup: CDR1 SEHNR, CDR2 FQNEAQ (reference sequence). The CDR3 has 17 residues. The V and J ends lost 2 bases and 7 bases, in that order; junction bases with no gene match: 9. Together with reference TRBV7-9 and TRBJ2-1, the CDR3 gives the full variable domain: DTGVSQNPRHKITKRGQNVTFRCDPISEHNRLYWYRQTLGQGPEFLTYFQNEAQLEKSRLLSDRFSAERPKGSFSTLEIQRTEQGDSAMYLCASSLSASGGARNEQFFGPGTRLTVL.

This clonotype qualifies as medium-sized. This chain connects TRBV28 to TRBJ2-3; D is undetermined. The CDR3 has 12 amino acids. With 7 bases removed from V and 4 bases from J, the gap between germline ends came to 9 bases. The germline V gene encodes CDR1 MDHEN and CDR2 SYDVKM. The CDR3 DNA follows: TGTGCCAGCACCCCGCCGGCAGATACGCAGTATTTT. It translates to CASTPPADTQYF. Supplemented by reference TRBV28 and TRBJ2-3, the full variable domain reads DVKVTQSSRYLVKRTGEKVFLECVQDMDHENMFWYRQDPGLGLRLIYFSYDVKMKEKGDIPEGYSVSREKKERFSLILESASTNQTSMYLCASTPPADTQYFGPGTRLTVL.

This clonotype is medium-sized within its sample. CDR3 DNA sequence: TGTGCCAGCAGTTTATCCACAGGGGCGAGTAATGAAAAACTGTTTTTT. Its protein is CASSLSTGASNEKLFF. V gene TRBV12-3 or TRBV12-4 combines with J gene TRBJ1-4; TRBD1 aligns across 7 bases. The CDR3 runs to 16 residues. Trimming at V came to 2 bases and at J to 4 bases, leaving 7 bases not matched to a gene.

This clonotype counts as large. The CDR3 DNA is TGTGCCAGCAGCTTGGTAGGTACTTACAATGAGCAGTTCTTC. Translated, it gives CASSLVGTYNEQFF. The J gene is TRBJ2-1, the V gene TRBV5-4; no firm D call. CDR3 length: 14 residues. The V end lost 0 bases, the J end lost 4 bases, and 8 bases lay between the germline ends. Germline V gene lookup returns CDR1 SGHNT and CDR2 YYREEE (reference sequence).

This clonotype counts as medium-sized. The J gene is TRBJ2-1, the V gene TRBV29-1; the D gene is possibly TRBD1 (6 bases). V was trimmed by 6 bases and J by 7 bases, leaving 10 bases between them. The germline CDR1 and CDR2 sequences are SQVTM and ANQGSEA. The CDR3 spans 11 residues. This chain's CDR3 is CSVPRGNEQFF. The CDR3 region has the DNA TGCAGCGTCCCGAGGGGGAATGAGCAGTTCTTC.

By share of the sample, this clonotype is large. Mismatch with germline at one junction end may stem from a read error. This chain uses TRBV25-1 with TRBJ1-2; D gene uncertain. Germline CDR1 MGHDK, CDR2 SYGVNS. The CDR3 covers 13 residues. The CDR3 loop reads CASSEYQGPPRIF. As DNA, the CDR3 is TGTGCCAGCAGTGAATATCAAGGTCCGCCTCGAATCTTC.